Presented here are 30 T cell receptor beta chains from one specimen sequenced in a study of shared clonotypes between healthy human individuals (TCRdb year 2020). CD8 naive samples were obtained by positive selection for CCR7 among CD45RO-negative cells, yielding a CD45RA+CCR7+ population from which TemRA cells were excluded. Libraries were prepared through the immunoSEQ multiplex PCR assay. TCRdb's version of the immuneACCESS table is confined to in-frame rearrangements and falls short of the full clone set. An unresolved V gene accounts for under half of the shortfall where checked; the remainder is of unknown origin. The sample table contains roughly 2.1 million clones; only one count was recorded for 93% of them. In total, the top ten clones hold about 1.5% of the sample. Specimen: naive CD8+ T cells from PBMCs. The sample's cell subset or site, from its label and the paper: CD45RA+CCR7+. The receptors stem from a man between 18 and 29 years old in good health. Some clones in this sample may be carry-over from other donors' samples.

For the CDR3, the DNA is TGTGCCAGCAGCCCCGGGGGACACTTGAACACCGGGGAGCTGTTTTTT. It specifies CASSPGGHLNTGELFF. This chain connects TRBV9 to TRBJ2-2; tentatively, D is TRBD1 or TRBD2 (6 bases each). V shed 4 bases and J shed 1 base, with 14 bases lying between them. Germline CDR1 is SGDLS and CDR2 is YYNGEE. This CDR3 comprises 16 residues.

The CDR3 nucleotides read TGTGCCTGGAGTTTGACTAGCGGTTTGAACACCGGGGAGCTGTTTTTT. It yields the protein CAWSLTSGLNTGELFF. The J gene is TRBJ2-2, the V gene TRBV30, with 9 bases identical to TRBD2. There are 16 residues in the CDR3. J gave up 1 base and V 2 bases, and 5 bases lay outside the gene matches. CDR1 and CDR2 (germline): GTSNPN, SVGIG (reference sequence).

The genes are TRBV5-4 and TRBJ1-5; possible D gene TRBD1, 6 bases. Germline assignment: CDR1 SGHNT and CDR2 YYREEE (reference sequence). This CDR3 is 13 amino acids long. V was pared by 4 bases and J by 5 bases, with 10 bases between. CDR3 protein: CASSGGRDQPQHF. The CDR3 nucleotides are TGTGCCAGCAGCGGGGGCAGGGATCAGCCCCAGCATTTT.

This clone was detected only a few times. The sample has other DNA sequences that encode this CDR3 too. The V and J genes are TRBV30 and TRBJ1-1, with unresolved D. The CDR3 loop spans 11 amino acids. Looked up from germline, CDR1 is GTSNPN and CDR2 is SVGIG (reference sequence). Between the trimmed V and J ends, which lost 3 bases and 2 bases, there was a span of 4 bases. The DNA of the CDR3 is TGTGCCTGGAGACTAAACACTGAAGCTTTCTTT. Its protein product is CAWRLNTEAFF.

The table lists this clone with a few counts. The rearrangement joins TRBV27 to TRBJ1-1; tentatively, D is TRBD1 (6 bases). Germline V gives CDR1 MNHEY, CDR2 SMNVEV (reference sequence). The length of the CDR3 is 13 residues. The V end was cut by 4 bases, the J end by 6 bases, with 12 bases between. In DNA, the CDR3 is TGTGCCAGCAGTTCACAGGGCTCTTCTGAAGCTTTCTTT. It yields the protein CASSSQGSSEAFF.

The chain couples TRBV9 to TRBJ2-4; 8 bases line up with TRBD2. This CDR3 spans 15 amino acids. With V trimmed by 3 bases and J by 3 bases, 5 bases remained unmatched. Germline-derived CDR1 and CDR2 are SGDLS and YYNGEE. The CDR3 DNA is TGTGCCAGCAGCGCCAGCGGGAGTGGCAAAAACATTCAGTACTTC. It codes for CASSASGSGKNIQYF.

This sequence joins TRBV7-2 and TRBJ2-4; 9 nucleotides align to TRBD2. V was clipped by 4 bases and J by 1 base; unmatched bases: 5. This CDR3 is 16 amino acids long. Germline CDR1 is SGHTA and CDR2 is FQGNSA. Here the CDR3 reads CASSYSGSVAKNIQYF. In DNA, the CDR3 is TGTGCCAGCAGCTATAGCGGGAGCGTCGCCAAAAACATTCAGTACTTC.

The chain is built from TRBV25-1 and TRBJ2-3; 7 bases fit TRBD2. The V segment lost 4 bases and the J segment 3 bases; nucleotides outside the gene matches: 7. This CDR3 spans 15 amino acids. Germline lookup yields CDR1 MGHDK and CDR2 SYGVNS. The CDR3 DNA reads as TGTGCCAGCAGTGTCGGTACTAGCGTAACAGATACGCAGTATTTT. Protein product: CASSVGTSVTDTQYF. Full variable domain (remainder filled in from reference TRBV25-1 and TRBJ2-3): EADIYQTPRYLVIGTGKKITLECSQTMGHDKMYWYQQDPGMELHLIHYSYGVNSTEKGDLSSESTVSRIRTEHFPLTLESARPSHTSQYLCASSVGTSVTDTQYFGPGTRLTVL.

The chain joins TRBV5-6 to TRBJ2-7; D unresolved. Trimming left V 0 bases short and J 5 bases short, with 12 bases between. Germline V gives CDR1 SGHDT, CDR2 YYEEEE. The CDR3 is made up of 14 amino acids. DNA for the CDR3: TGTGCCAGCAGCTTGGGTCCCGGACGCAACGAGCAGTACTTC. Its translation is CASSLGPGRNEQYF. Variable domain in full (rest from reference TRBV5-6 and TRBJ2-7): DAGVTQSPTHLIKTRGQQVTLRCSPKSGHDTVSWYQQALGQGPQFIFQYYEEEERQRGNFPDRFSGHQFPNYSSELNVNALLLGDSALYLCASSLGPGRNEQYFGPGTRLTVT.

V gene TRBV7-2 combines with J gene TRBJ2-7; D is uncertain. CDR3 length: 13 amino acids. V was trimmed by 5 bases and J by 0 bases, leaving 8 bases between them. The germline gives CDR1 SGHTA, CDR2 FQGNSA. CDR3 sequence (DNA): TGTGCCAGCAGCGGTGACCTCTCCTACGAGCAGTACTTC. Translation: CASSGDLSYEQYF.

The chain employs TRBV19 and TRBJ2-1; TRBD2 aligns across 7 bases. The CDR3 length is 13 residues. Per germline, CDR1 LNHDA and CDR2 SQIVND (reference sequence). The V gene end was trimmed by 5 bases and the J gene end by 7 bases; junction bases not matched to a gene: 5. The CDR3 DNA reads TGTGCCAGTAGTGACTTTAGCGGGAATGAGCAGTTCTTC. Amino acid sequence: CASSDFSGNEQFF.

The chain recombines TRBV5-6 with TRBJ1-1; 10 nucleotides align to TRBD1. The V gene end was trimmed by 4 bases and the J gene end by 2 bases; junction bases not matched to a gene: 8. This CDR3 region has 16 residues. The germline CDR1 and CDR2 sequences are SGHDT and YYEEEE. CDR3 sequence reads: CASSVTGQGKNTEAFF. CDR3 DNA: TGTGCCAGCAGCGTAACGGGACAGGGGAAAAACACTGAAGCTTTCTTT.

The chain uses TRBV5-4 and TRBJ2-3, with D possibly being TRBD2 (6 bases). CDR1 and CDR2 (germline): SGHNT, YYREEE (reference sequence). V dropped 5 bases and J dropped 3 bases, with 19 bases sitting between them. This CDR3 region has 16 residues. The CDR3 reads CASRSRDSPFTDTQYF. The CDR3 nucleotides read TGTGCCAGCAGGTCCCGGGACTCTCCATTTACAGATACGCAGTATTTT.

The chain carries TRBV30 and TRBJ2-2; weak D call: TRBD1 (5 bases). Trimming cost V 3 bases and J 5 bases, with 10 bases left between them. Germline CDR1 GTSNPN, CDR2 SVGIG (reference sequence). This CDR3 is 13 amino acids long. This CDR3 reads CAWRLRGTGELFF. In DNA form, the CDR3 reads TGTGCCTGGAGATTAAGGGGTACCGGGGAGCTGTTTTTT. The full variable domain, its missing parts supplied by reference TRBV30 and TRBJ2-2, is SQTIHQWPATLVQPVGSPLSLECTVEGTSNPNLYWYRQAAGRGLQLLFYSVGIGQISSEVPQNLSASRPQDRQFILSSKKLLLSDSGFYLCAWRLRGTGELFFGEGSRLTVL.

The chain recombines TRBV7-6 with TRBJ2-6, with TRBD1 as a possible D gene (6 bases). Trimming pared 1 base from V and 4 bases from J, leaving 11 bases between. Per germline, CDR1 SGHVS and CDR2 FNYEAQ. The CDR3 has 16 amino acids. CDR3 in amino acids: CASSLDLGQGANVLTF. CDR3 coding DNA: TGTGCCAGCAGCTTAGATTTGGGACAAGGGGCCAACGTCCTGACTTTC.

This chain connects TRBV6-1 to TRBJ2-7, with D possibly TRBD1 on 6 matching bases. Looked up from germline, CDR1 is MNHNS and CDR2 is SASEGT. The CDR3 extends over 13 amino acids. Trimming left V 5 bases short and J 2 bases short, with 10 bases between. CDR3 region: CASSQGLTYEQYF. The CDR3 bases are TGTGCCAGCAGTCAGGGGTTAACCTACGAGCAGTACTTC.

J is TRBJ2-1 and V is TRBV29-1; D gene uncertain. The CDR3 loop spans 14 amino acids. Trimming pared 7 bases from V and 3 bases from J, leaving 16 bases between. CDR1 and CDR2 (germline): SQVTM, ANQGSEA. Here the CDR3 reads CSARQAGDYNEQFF. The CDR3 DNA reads TGCAGCGCTCGCCAGGCCGGTGACTACAATGAGCAGTTCTTC.

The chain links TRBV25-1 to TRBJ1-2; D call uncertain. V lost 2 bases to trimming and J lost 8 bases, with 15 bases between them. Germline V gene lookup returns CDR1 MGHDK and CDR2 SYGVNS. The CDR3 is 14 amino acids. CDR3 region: CASSEGYSWAGYTF. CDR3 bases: TGTGCCAGCAGTGAAGGATACTCTTGGGCAGGCTACACCTTC.

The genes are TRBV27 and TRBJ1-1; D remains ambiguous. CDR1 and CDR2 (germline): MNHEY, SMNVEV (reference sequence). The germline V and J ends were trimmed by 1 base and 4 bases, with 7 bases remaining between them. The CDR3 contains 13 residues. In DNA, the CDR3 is TGTGCCAGCAGTTTATGGGCCACCACTGAAGCTTTCTTT. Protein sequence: CASSLWATTEAFF.

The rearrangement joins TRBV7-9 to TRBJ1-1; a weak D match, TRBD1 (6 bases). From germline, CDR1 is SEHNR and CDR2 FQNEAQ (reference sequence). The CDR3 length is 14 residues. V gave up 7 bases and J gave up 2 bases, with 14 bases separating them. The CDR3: CASNSLGANTEAFF. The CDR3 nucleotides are TGTGCCAGCAATTCTTTGGGGGCAAACACTGAAGCTTTCTTT.

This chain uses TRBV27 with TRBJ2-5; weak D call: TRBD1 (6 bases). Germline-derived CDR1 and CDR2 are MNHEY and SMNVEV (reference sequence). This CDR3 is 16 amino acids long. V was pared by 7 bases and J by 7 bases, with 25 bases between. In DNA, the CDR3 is TGTGCCAGCACATCATATGACAGGCCCACCGGAGCGACCCAGTACTTC. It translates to CASTSYDRPTGATQYF.

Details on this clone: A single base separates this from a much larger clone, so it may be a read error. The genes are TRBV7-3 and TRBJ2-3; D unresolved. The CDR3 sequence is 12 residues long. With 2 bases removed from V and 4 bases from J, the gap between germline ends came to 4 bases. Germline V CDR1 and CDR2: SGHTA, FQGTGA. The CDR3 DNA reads TGTGCCAGCAGCTTAGCGGCAGATACGCAGTATTTT. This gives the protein CASSLAADTQYF.

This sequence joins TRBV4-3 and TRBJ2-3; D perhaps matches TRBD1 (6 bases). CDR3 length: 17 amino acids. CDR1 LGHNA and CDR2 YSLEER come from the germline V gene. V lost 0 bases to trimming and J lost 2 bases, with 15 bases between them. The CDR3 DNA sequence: TGCGCCAGCAGCCAAGAGGTGTACGGACAGAACACAGATACGCAGTATTTT. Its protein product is CASSQEVYGQNTDTQYF.

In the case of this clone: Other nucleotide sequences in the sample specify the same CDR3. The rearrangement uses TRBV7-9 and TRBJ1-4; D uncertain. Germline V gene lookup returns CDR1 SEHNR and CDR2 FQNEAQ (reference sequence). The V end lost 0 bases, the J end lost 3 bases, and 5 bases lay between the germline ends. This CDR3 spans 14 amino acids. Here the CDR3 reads CASSLASPNEKLFF. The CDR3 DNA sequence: TGTGCCAGCAGCTTAGCTAGCCCTAATGAAAAACTGTTTTTT.

CDR3 sequence (DNA): TGTGCCAGCAGTCTTCTCAGGGGGTTTAAGGCTGAAGCTTTCTTT. Translation: CASSLLRGFKAEAFF. This chain uses TRBV6-5 with TRBJ1-1; TRBD1 agrees at 7 bases. Germline V gene data show CDR1 as MNHEY and CDR2 as SVGAGI. Losses at the gene ends were 5 bases for V and 6 bases for J; bases not matched to a gene: 12. This CDR3 comprises 15 residues.

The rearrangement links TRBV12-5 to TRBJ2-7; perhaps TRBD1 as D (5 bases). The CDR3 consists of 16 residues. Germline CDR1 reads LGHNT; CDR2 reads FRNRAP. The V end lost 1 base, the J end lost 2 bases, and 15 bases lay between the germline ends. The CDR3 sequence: CASGLGGQGPTYEQYF. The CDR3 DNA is TGTGCTAGTGGTTTGGGAGGACAAGGTCCCACCTACGAGCAGTACTTC. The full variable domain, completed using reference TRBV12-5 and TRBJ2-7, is DARVTQTPRHKVTEMGQEVTMRCQPILGHNTVFWYRQTMMQGLELLAYFRNRAPLDDSGMPKDRFSAEMPDATLATLKIQPSEPRDSAVYFCASGLGGQGPTYEQYFGPGTRLTVT.

The CDR3 bases are TGTGCCAGCAGGCCCGGACAGACTAGCACAGATACGCAGTATTTT. The encoded protein is CASRPGQTSTDTQYF. The chain employs TRBV28 and TRBJ2-3; D is possibly TRBD1 (6 bases). V gave up 6 bases and J gave up 0 bases, with 13 bases separating them. CDR1 is MDHEN, CDR2 SYDVKM, per germline. This CDR3 is built from 15 residues.

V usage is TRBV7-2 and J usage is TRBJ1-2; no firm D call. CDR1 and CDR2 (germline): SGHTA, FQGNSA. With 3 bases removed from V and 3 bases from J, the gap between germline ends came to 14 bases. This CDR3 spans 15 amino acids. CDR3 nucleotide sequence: TGTGCCAGCAGCTTTGGAGGGCAGAGGGACTATGGCTACACCTTC. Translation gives CASSFGGQRDYGYTF.

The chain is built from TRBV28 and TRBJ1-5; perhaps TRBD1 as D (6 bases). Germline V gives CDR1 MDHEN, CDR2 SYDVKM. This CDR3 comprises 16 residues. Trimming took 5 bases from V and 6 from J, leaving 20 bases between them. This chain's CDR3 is CASSRPRGMDGQPQHF. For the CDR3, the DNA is TGTGCCAGCAGTCGGCCCAGGGGTATGGACGGTCAGCCCCAGCATTTT.

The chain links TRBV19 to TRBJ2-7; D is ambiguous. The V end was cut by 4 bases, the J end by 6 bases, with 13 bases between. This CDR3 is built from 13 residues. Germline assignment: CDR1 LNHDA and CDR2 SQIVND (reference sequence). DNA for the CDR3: TGTGCCAGTAGTAATCCCAACGGACGCGAGCAGTACTTC. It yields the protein CASSNPNGREQYF.